These 30 T cell receptor beta chains were all obtained from the same sample, sequenced in a study of cytomegalovirus exposure and HLA in healthy donors. A multiplex PCR was run with 60 Vbeta primers and 13 Jbeta primers. Sequencing used immunoSEQ multiplex PCR; TCRdb keeps in-frame clones, though not all of them. The data show about 170,000 clones, about 85% seen once. Material for sequencing was PBMCs. Receptor source: a woman in her forties or fifties in good health and CMV-seropositive.

The chain links TRBV2 to TRBJ1-5; no reliable D call. This CDR3 has 13 amino acids. Between the trimmed V and J ends, which lost 8 bases and 0 bases, there was a span of 8 bases. The germline gives CDR1 SNHLY, CDR2 FYNNEI. The CDR3 DNA reads as TGTGCCAGCTTGGCATTTAGCAATCAGCCCCAGCATTTT. Translation: CASLAFSNQPQHF.

The chain recombines TRBV7-2 with TRBJ2-3; no clear D gene. Germline V gives CDR1 SGHTA, CDR2 FQGNSA. The V gene lost 3 bases and the J gene lost 6 bases, with 7 bases spanning the gap. The CDR3 runs to 12 residues. The CDR3 region is CASSFIRDTQYF. The DNA of the CDR3 is TGTGCCAGCAGCTTTATTCGGGATACGCAGTATTTT.

The chain employs TRBV6-5 and TRBJ2-3, with TRBD1 matching over 9 bases. J lost 5 bases, V lost 8 bases, and 5 bases had no gene match. The CDR3 covers 13 residues. Germline V gene lookup returns CDR1 MNHEY and CDR2 SVGAGI. The DNA for the CDR3 is TGTGCCAGCGTAGGACAGGGGCGAGATACGCAGTATTTT. Translation gives CASVGQGRDTQYF.

This sequence joins TRBV7-2 and TRBJ1-5, with D unclear. V was shortened by 3 bases and J by 7 bases, with 7 bases between the two germline ends. The CDR3 is 12 amino acids. Germline values: CDR1 SGHTA, CDR2 FQGNSA. CDR3 region: CASSLVHQPQHF. CDR3 nucleotides: TGTGCCAGCAGCTTGGTACACCAGCCCCAGCATTTT.

This clone has a single count. The J gene is TRBJ2-3, the V gene TRBV5-4; 7 bases agree with TRBD1. The V gene end was trimmed by 4 bases and the J gene end by 0 bases; junction bases not matched to a gene: 8. Germline assignment: CDR1 SGHNT and CDR2 YYREEE (reference sequence). The CDR3 runs 16 residues. CDR3 DNA: TGTGCCAGCAGCGAGGACAGGCCGACTAGCACAGATACGCAGTATTTT. This codes for CASSEDRPTSTDTQYF.

The chain links TRBV6-6 to TRBJ2-7; 9 positions match TRBD1. Losses at the gene ends were 0 bases for V and 3 bases for J; bases not matched to a gene: 6. This CDR3 has 16 amino acids. The germline gives CDR1 MNHNY, CDR2 SVGAGI (reference sequence). The CDR3 DNA reads as TGTGCCAGCAGTTACTCATTGTCGGGACAGGGCTACGAGCAGTACTTC. Translating gives CASSYSLSGQGYEQYF.

The genes are TRBV25-1 and TRBJ1-2; weak D call: TRBD1 (6 bases). The CDR3 sequence is 16 residues long. The V end lost 4 bases, the J end lost 4 bases, and 19 bases lay between the germline ends. Looked up from germline, CDR1 is MGHDK and CDR2 is SYGVNS. CDR3 in amino acids: CASSAKDSAIIYGYTF. For the CDR3, the DNA is TGTGCCAGCAGTGCTAAGGACAGCGCGATAATCTATGGCTACACCTTC.

This chain uses TRBV9 with TRBJ2-7; TRBD2 aligns across 10 bases. The CDR3 covers 14 residues. Germline loops: CDR1 SGDLS, CDR2 YYNGEE. V was pared by 3 bases and J by 3 bases, with 3 bases of the junction left unmatched. The chain's CDR3 is CASSEVAGGYEQYF. CDR3 nucleotide sequence: TGTGCCAGCAGCGAAGTAGCGGGGGGCTACGAGCAGTACTTC.

This clone was found once. The rearrangement joins TRBV27 to TRBJ2-5; maybe TRBD1 (7 bases). The germline CDR1 and CDR2 sequences are MNHEY and SMNVEV (reference sequence). The V and J ends lost 5 bases and 4 bases respectively, with 14 bases between them. CDR3 length: 14 residues. The CDR3 nucleotides are TGTGCCAGCAGTACGTACAGGGGAGGAGAGACCCAGTACTTC. This codes for CASSTYRGGETQYF.

This chain uses TRBV19 with TRBJ2-5, with 9 bases lining up with TRBD2. Trimming at V came to 5 bases and at J to 0 bases, leaving 10 bases not matched to a gene. Germline CDR1 reads LNHDA; CDR2 reads SQIVND (reference sequence). CDR3 length equals 17 residues. CDR3 DNA: TGTGCCAGTAGTGAGCGGGAGGCCTCACAGTACCAAGAGACCCAGTACTTC. Its protein product is CASSEREASQYQETQYF.

The rearrangement links TRBV4-1 to TRBJ2-6; TRBD2 matches at 7 bases. V lost 2 bases and J lost 0; bases outside the gene matches: 10. Germline CDR1 reads MGHRA; CDR2 reads YSYEKL. This CDR3 comprises 19 residues. The CDR3 sequence is CASSQIGLADRSGANVLTF. The DNA of the CDR3 is TGCGCCAGCAGCCAAATAGGGCTAGCGGACCGCTCTGGGGCCAACGTCCTGACTTTC.

The genes are TRBV4-2 and TRBJ2-1; TRBD2 matches at 9 bases. V lost 4 bases and J lost 9; bases outside the gene matches: 10. Germline assignment: CDR1 LGHNA and CDR2 YNFKEQ. CDR3 length equals 15 residues. CDR3 in amino acids: CASSLEERGDGEQFF. CDR3 in DNA: TGTGCCAGCAGCCTCGAGGAGCGGGGGGACGGTGAGCAGTTCTTC.

In regard to this clone: The sample has other DNA sequences that encode this CDR3 too. In DNA, the CDR3 is TGTGCCAGCAGGGGGACAGTACAAGAGACCCAGTACTTC. Its protein product is CASRGTVQETQYF. The rearrangement links TRBV6-5 to TRBJ2-5, with 7 nucleotides matching TRBD1. CDR3 length equals 13 residues. Per germline, CDR1 MNHEY and CDR2 SVGAGI. V was clipped by 6 bases and J by 2 bases; unmatched bases: 3.

This clone was seen only a few times. The V call is TRBV13, the J call TRBJ2-2, with TRBD2 identical over 7 bases. The trim removed 5 bases at V and 1 base at J, leaving 4 bases unmatched. CDR1 and CDR2 (germline): PRHDT, FYEKMQ (reference sequence). The CDR3 spans 15 residues. Here the CDR3 reads CASSPGGWNTGELFF. In nucleotides, the CDR3 is TGTGCCAGCAGCCCCGGGGGGTGGAACACCGGGGAGCTGTTTTTT.

This chain joins TRBV10-3 and TRBJ2-3, with 13 bases aligning to TRBD2. Germline V gene sequence: CDR1 ENHRY, CDR2 SYGVKD. J was trimmed by 0 bases and V by 0 bases; bases with no gene match: 12. The CDR3 is 21 amino acids. In nucleotides, the CDR3 is TGTGCCATCAGTGAGTCCCCCGGGACTAGCGGGGCCCATACTAGCACAGATACGCAGTATTTT. It yields the protein CAISESPGTSGAHTSTDTQYF.

The chain joins TRBV10-3 to TRBJ1-2, with D possibly matching TRBD1 (5 bases). Germline assignment: CDR1 ENHRY and CDR2 SYGVKD. The V and J ends lost 8 bases and 8 bases respectively, with 12 bases between them. The length of the CDR3 is 11 residues. The CDR3 DNA is TGTGCCATCGGGGGAGGCGAGGGCTACACCTTC. It translates to CAIGGGEGYTF.

This chain connects TRBV4-2 to TRBJ1-1; 7 nucleotides line up with TRBD1. Trimming took 7 bases from V and 2 from J; bases not matched to a gene: 10. Germline loops: CDR1 LGHNA, CDR2 YNFKEQ. CDR3 length equals 15 residues. The CDR3 DNA reads TGTGCCAGCACCAAAAGCCGGGACAGAAACACTGAAGCTTTCTTT. This translates into CASTKSRDRNTEAFF.

The gene calls are TRBV5-4 and TRBJ2-7, with TRBD2 identical over 9 bases. The germline V gene encodes CDR1 SGHNT and CDR2 YYREEE (reference sequence). CDR3 size: 14 residues. With V trimmed by 0 bases and J by 6 bases, 4 bases remained unmatched. CDR3 in DNA: TGTGCCAGCAGCTTGGGTAGCGGGAGTGGCGAGCAGTACTTC. This encodes CASSLGSGSGEQYF.

This clone was seen just once. The chain uses TRBV6-1 and TRBJ1-5; no clear D gene. CDR3 size: 16 residues. Trimming shortened V by 4 bases and J by 9 bases, and 22 bases separated the two germline ends. CDR1 is MNHNS and CDR2 is SASEGT in the germline V gene. CDR3 residues: CASSAQLLSPGGPQHF. CDR3 DNA sequence: TGTGCCAGCAGTGCCCAGCTCCTCTCACCGGGTGGGCCCCAGCATTTT.

This chain connects TRBV6-5 to TRBJ2-2; 8 bases are a match to TRBD2. This CDR3 comprises 15 residues. After removal of 7 bases from V and 6 bases from J, the junction contained 10 bases not matched to a gene. Germline assignment: CDR1 MNHEY and CDR2 SVGAGI. CDR3 DNA: TGTGCCAGCACCCCTGATCGCGGGAGGTCCGGGGAGCTGTTTTTT. Translating gives CASTPDRGRSGELFF.

J is TRBJ2-3 and V is TRBV7-9; 9 bases agree with TRBD2. The CDR3 totals 16 residues. Unmatched junction bases numbered 5, after V lost 1 base and J lost 3 bases. Germline CDR1 and CDR2: SEHNR and FQNEAQ (reference sequence). CDR3 bases: TGTGCCAGCAGCTTAGTATACGGACTAGCGACAGATACGCAGTATTTT. Translated, it gives CASSLVYGLATDTQYF.

This sequence joins TRBV25-1 and TRBJ1-5; D unclear. Germline assignment: CDR1 MGHDK and CDR2 SYGVNS. The germline V and J ends were trimmed by 4 bases and 6 bases, with 13 bases remaining between them. The CDR3 contains 14 residues. Written as DNA, the CDR3 is TGTGCCAGCAGTGGGACGGAGGGTAGTCAGCCCCAGCATTTT. It codes for CASSGTEGSQPQHF.

The V call is TRBV18, the J call TRBJ2-3; TRBD2 matches at 11 bases. Germline values: CDR1 KGHSH, CDR2 LQKENI. V was clipped by 5 bases and J by 2 bases; unmatched bases: 6. The CDR3 is 16 residues long. The CDR3 loop is CASSLAGGRNTDTQYF. The CDR3 coding sequence is TGTGCCAGCTCATTAGCGGGAGGGCGTAACACAGATACGCAGTATTTT.

The rearrangement joins TRBV30 to TRBJ2-3, with unresolved D. V gave up 0 bases and J gave up 1 base, with 8 bases separating them. Germline V gives CDR1 GTSNPN, CDR2 SVGIG (reference sequence). The CDR3 covers 14 residues. CDR3 sequence reads: CAWSVLAGTDTQYF. The DNA for the CDR3 is TGTGCCTGGAGTGTACTTGCTGGCACAGATACGCAGTATTTT. The variable domain in full, with the rest retrieved from reference TRBV30 and TRBJ2-3, is SQTIHQWPATLVQPVGSPLSLECTVEGTSNPNLYWYRQAAGRGLQLLFYSVGIGQISSEVPQNLSASRPQDRQFILSSKKLLLSDSGFYLCAWSVLAGTDTQYFGPGTRLTVL.

This sequence joins TRBV4-3 and TRBJ1-2; 8 nucleotides line up with TRBD1. V lost 2 bases and J lost 4; bases outside the gene matches: 9. Germline lookup yields CDR1 LGHNA and CDR2 YSLEER. The CDR3 contains 16 residues. CDR3 coding DNA: TGCGCCAGCAGCCAACAGAGGCAGGGGGCGCGCTATGGCTACACCTTC. It specifies CASSQQRQGARYGYTF.

The chain employs TRBV7-9 and TRBJ1-1; D uncertain. This CDR3 has 13 residues. Germline V gene lookup returns CDR1 SEHNR and CDR2 FQNEAQ (reference sequence). Trimming stripped 1 base from V and 10 bases from J, with 13 bases between. Here the CDR3 DNA reads TGTGCCAGCAGCTTAGGAGGGCCAAGCGGAGCTTTCTTT. It is translated as CASSLGGPSGAFF.

The chain has TRBV7-3 and TRBJ2-1, with D possibly TRBD2 on 6 matching bases. The CDR3 loop spans 14 amino acids. With 5 bases removed from V and 15 bases from J, the gap between germline ends came to 23 bases. Germline V gene sequence: CDR1 SGHTA, CDR2 FQGTGA. CDR3 in DNA: TGTGCCAGCAGCCGTACAGGTGGAGGGCTAGGGGCGTTCTTC. Translating it yields CASSRTGGGLGAFF.

This clone was recorded only once. CDR3 DNA sequence: TGTGCCAGCAGGATTACAGGGCACGGCTACACCTTC. Translation: CASRITGHGYTF. This chain uses TRBV4-2 with TRBJ1-2, with D maybe TRBD1 (6 bases). CDR1 is LGHNA, CDR2 YNFKEQ, per germline. Trimming took 6 bases from V and 8 from J, leaving 13 bases between them. There are 12 residues in the CDR3.

This clone was counted a few times. CDR3 protein: CASSLDPGQGAGGYTF. The CDR3 coding sequence is TGCGCCAGCAGCTTAGACCCAGGACAGGGGGCAGGCGGCTACACCTTC. This chain joins TRBV5-1 and TRBJ1-2; 11 bases are shared with TRBD1. Looked up from germline, CDR1 is SGHRS and CDR2 is YFSETQ. The CDR3 totals 16 residues. The V and J ends lost 2 bases and 8 bases, in that order; junction bases with no gene match: 11.

V and J are TRBV28 and TRBJ1-4; no reliable D call. CDR3 size: 13 residues. V was pared by 6 bases and J by 8 bases, with 13 bases between. Germline CDR1 MDHEN, CDR2 SYDVKM. CDR3 loop: CASSLVLLEKLFF. The CDR3 nucleotides are TGTGCCAGCAGCCTCGTTCTTCTCGAAAAACTGTTTTTT.